These 31 T cell receptor beta chains were all obtained from the same sample, sequenced in a study of T cell changes during pregnancy in multiple sclerosis. Method: immunoSEQ multiplex PCR; TCRdb's copy keeps in-frame clones and lacks some. The sample lists about 64,000 clones, just over 90% occurring once. The sample consisted of peripheral blood, taken in the second trimester of pregnancy. The receptors derive from a female donor with multiple sclerosis, enrolled in a pregnancy study.

The chain joins TRBV7-9 to TRBJ2-2; 11 nucleotides match TRBD2. The J segment lost 7 bases and the V segment lost 6 bases, leaving 10 bases of the junction unmatched. The V gene's germline CDR1 is SEHNR and CDR2 FQNEAQ (reference sequence). CDR3 length equals 16 residues. For the CDR3, the DNA is TGTGCCAGCAGGCAAACTAGCGGGGGCTCGATCGGGGAGCTGTTTTTT. Translated: CASRQTSGGSIGELFF. The whole variable domain, remainder taken from reference TRBV7-9 and TRBJ2-2, is DTGVSQNPRHKITKRGQNVTFRCDPISEHNRLYWYRQTLGQGPEFLTYFQNEAQLEKSRLLSDRFSAERPKGSFSTLEIQRTEQGDSAMYLCASRQTSGGSIGELFFGEGSRLTVL.

This clone was picked up one time. The CDR3 is CASSMGQWASTDTQYF. Written as DNA, the CDR3 is TGTGCCAGTAGTATGGGACAATGGGCAAGCACAGATACGCAGTATTTT. J is TRBJ2-3 and V is TRBV19; perhaps TRBD1 as D (6 bases). V lost 3 bases to trimming and J lost 0 bases, with 13 bases between them. The CDR3 loop spans 16 amino acids. In germline, CDR1 is LNHDA, CDR2 SQIVND (reference sequence).

Note on this clone: Other DNA variants within this sample encode the same CDR3. This chain joins TRBV30 and TRBJ1-3, with D tentatively TRBD1 (5 bases). Germline loops: CDR1 GTSNPN, CDR2 SVGIG (reference sequence). Trimming removed 0 bases from V and 5 bases from J, with 8 bases in between. The CDR3 runs 13 residues. The CDR3 region is CAWSVSGRNTIYF. Written as DNA, the CDR3 is TGTGCCTGGAGTGTCTCAGGGAGAAACACCATATATTTT.

The rearrangement links TRBV5-4 to TRBJ2-2; a weak D match, TRBD2 (6 bases). Germline values: CDR1 SGHNT, CDR2 YYREEE (reference sequence). The V end lost 6 bases, the J end lost 3 bases, and 18 bases lay between the germline ends. The CDR3 runs 16 residues. The CDR3 sequence is CASTKRELADTGELFF. Here the CDR3 DNA reads TGTGCCAGCACCAAACGGGAACTAGCCGACACCGGGGAGCTGTTTTTT.

J is TRBJ1-5 and V is TRBV4-1; D call uncertain. V lost 2 bases, J lost 11 bases, and 13 bases lay in between. The CDR3 length is 13 residues. Germline V gene sequence: CDR1 MGHRA, CDR2 YSYEKL. CDR3 coding DNA: TGCGCCAGCAGCCAATCCTTTCAGGTAACCCAGCATTTT. Translation gives CASSQSFQVTQHF.

The chain joins TRBV10-1 to TRBJ2-2; 7 bases align to TRBD2. The V gene's germline CDR1 is WNHNN and CDR2 SYGVQD (reference sequence). V gave up 8 bases and J gave up 6 bases; unmatched junction bases: 0. The CDR3 contains 11 residues. The CDR3 DNA is TGCGCCAGCCGGGGGGCCGGGGAGCTGTTTTTT. Encoded protein: CASRGAGELFF.

The chain links TRBV7-9 to TRBJ1-1; D uncertain. The CDR3 length is 15 residues. Looked up from germline, CDR1 is SEHNR and CDR2 is FQNEAQ (reference sequence). Trimming took off 2 bases at V and 3 bases at J, with 13 bases between the two ends. CDR3 sequence: CASSLRGRGDTEAFF. DNA for the CDR3: TGTGCCAGCAGCTTACGCGGGCGCGGGGACACTGAAGCTTTCTTT.

In its sample, this clone was seen once. The gene calls are TRBV29-1 and TRBJ2-1; D perhaps matches TRBD1 (6 bases). The V gene's germline CDR1 is SQVTM and CDR2 ANQGSEA. The CDR3 extends over 14 amino acids. V shed 5 bases and J shed 5 bases, with 16 bases lying between them. CDR3 sequence reads: CSVQERGTHNEQFF. Here the CDR3 DNA reads TGCAGCGTTCAGGAGCGAGGGACACACAATGAGCAGTTCTTC.

The J gene is TRBJ1-4, the V gene TRBV2; 9 bases fit TRBD1. The CDR3 is 14 amino acids. The germline V gene has CDR1 SNHLY and CDR2 FYNNEI. The J segment lost 4 bases and the V segment lost 7 bases, leaving 4 bases of the junction unmatched. In nucleotides, the CDR3 is TGTGCCAGCAATGGACAGGGGCGTAATGAAAAACTGTTTTTT. This gives the protein CASNGQGRNEKLFF.

The J gene is TRBJ2-5, the V gene TRBV29-1; TRBD1 agrees at 12 bases. Germline V lookup: CDR1 SQVTM, CDR2 ANQGSEA. Trimming at V came to 0 bases and at J to 5 bases, leaving 10 bases not matched to a gene. This CDR3 has 17 residues. The CDR3 nucleotides are TGCAGCGTTGAAGATACCCCGGGACAGGGGGCGTGGGAGACCCAGTACTTC. It encodes CSVEDTPGQGAWETQYF. The full variable domain, its missing parts supplied by reference TRBV29-1 and TRBJ2-5, is SAVISQKPSRDICQRGTSLTIQCQVDSQVTMMFWYRQQPGQSLTLIATANQGSEATYESGFVIDKFPISRPNLTFSTLTVSNMSPEDSSIYLCSVEDTPGQGAWETQYFGPGTRLLVL.

The J gene is TRBJ1-2, the V gene TRBV21-1; TRBD1 was called by the table and not checked on the DNA. TRBV21-1 constitutes a pseudogene. The length of the CDR3 is 15 residues. The CDR3 DNA reads as TGTGCCAGCAGCAAAGGGGACAGGGCTTGGGGGTCTTACACCTTC. Residues: CASSKGDRAWGSYTF.

CDR3 DNA: TGTGCCTGGGGGGGACAGGGGGCGAACACTGAAGCTTTCTTT. It codes for CAWGGQGANTEAFF. The rearrangement uses TRBV30 and TRBJ1-1, with TRBD1 matching over 12 bases. Germline V gene data show CDR1 as GTSNPN and CDR2 as SVGIG (reference sequence). This CDR3 spans 14 amino acids. The ends lost 5 bases at V and 1 base at J; junction bases unmatched: 2.

The rearrangement links TRBV29-1 to TRBJ2-3, with unresolved D. Trimming stripped 4 bases from V and 1 base from J, with 9 bases between. Germline-derived CDR1 and CDR2 are SQVTM and ANQGSEA. CDR3 size: 13 residues. The CDR3 is CSVGALGTDTQYF. The CDR3 region has the DNA TGCAGCGTTGGTGCATTAGGCACAGATACGCAGTATTTT.

CDR3 in amino acids: CASSQRAGVGNTIYF. In DNA, the CDR3 is TGCGCCAGCAGCCAAAGGGCGGGTGTTGGAAACACCATATATTTT. The V gene is TRBV4-1, the J gene TRBJ1-3; D not resolved. The CDR3 runs 15 residues. Germline V gene lookup returns CDR1 MGHRA and CDR2 YSYEKL. V was pared by 2 bases and J by 3 bases, with 11 bases between.

The count of this clone is one. This rearrangement joins TRBV30 to TRBJ2-1; 7 bases agree with TRBD1. The CDR3 runs 14 residues. Germline CDR1 is GTSNPN and CDR2 is SVGIG (reference sequence). The ends lost 6 bases at V and 8 bases at J; junction bases unmatched: 13. The CDR3 spells CACTYRGEQYEQFF. CDR3 in DNA: TGTGCCTGTACTTACAGGGGAGAGCAATATGAGCAGTTCTTC.

The gene calls are TRBV14 and TRBJ2-7, with unresolved D. This CDR3 has 18 amino acids. The germline V and J ends were trimmed by 0 bases and 2 bases, with 20 bases remaining between them. Germline CDR1 SGHDN, CDR2 FVKESK. CDR3 loop: CASSQDSGSQQQPYEQYF. The CDR3 coding sequence is TGTGCCAGCAGCCAAGATAGTGGCTCCCAACAACAGCCCTACGAGCAGTACTTC.

The chain combines TRBV7-3 with TRBJ1-1, with no clear D. This CDR3 comprises 13 residues. V lost 3 bases and J lost 1, with 6 bases in between. The germline gives CDR1 SGHTA, CDR2 FQGTGA. CDR3 sequence reads: CASSFVWNTEAFF. CDR3 bases: TGTGCCAGCAGCTTCGTCTGGAACACTGAAGCTTTCTTT.

V gene TRBV19 combines with J gene TRBJ2-3; the match to TRBD1 covers 7 bases. The CDR3 runs to 16 residues. Trimming at V came to 5 bases and at J to 1 base, leaving 9 bases not matched to a gene. The germline CDR1 and CDR2 sequences are LNHDA and SQIVND (reference sequence). Here the CDR3 DNA reads TGTGCCAGTAGTCCCCTCCGGGACAGCGGCACAGATACGCAGTATTTT. This translates into CASSPLRDSGTDTQYF.

This chain's CDR3 is CASSLDGAGGNTIYF. The CDR3 nucleotides are TGTGCCAGCAGCTTAGATGGGGCTGGGGGAAACACCATATATTTT. The chain recombines TRBV7-2 with TRBJ1-3; D might be TRBD1 (5 bases). V dropped 1 base and J dropped 4 bases, with 11 bases sitting between them. CDR3 length: 15 amino acids. Germline CDR1 SGHTA, CDR2 FQGNSA.

The chain employs TRBV5-1 and TRBJ2-1, with 10 bases matching TRBD2. CDR1 and CDR2 from the germline V gene are SGHRS and YFSETQ. The J segment lost 0 bases and the V segment lost 0 bases, leaving 3 bases of the junction unmatched. This CDR3 is built from 17 residues. The chain's CDR3 is CASSLGTSGLSYNEQFF. CDR3 bases: TGCGCCAGCAGCTTGGGGACTAGCGGCCTCTCCTACAATGAGCAGTTCTTC.

The genes are TRBV6-4 and TRBJ2-3; D not certain. Per the germline V gene, CDR1 is MRHNA and CDR2 is SNTAGT. This CDR3 contains 13 residues. Deletions cut 8 bases from V and 0 bases from J, with 9 bases between. CDR3 sequence (DNA): TGTGCCAGCTGTACCGCGAGCACAGATACGCAGTATTTT. Translating it yields CASCTASTDTQYF.

The chain uses TRBV6-5 and TRBJ1-2, with 11 bases matching TRBD1. The length of the CDR3 is 15 residues. V lost 2 bases to trimming and J lost 5 bases; unmatched junction nucleotides: 4. Germline loops: CDR1 MNHEY, CDR2 SVGAGI. The CDR3 DNA reads TGTGCCAGCAGTTACGTCGGGACAGGGGGGTATGGCTACACCTTC. Amino acids: CASSYVGTGGYGYTF.

The rearrangement links TRBV6-6 to TRBJ1-2; D unresolved. The V end lost 5 bases, the J end lost 0 bases, and 10 bases lay between the germline ends. Germline-derived CDR1 and CDR2 are MNHNY and SVGAGI (reference sequence). This CDR3 comprises 14 residues. CDR3 protein: CASSRGGANYGYTF. DNA for the CDR3: TGTGCCAGCAGTCGGGGTGGGGCTAACTATGGCTACACCTTC.

The chain combines TRBV5-6 with TRBJ2-3; 12 bases match TRBD2. CDR1 is SGHDT, CDR2 YYEEEE, per germline. CDR3 length: 16 residues. V lost 6 bases to trimming and J lost 2 bases; unmatched junction nucleotides: 7. The CDR3 region has the DNA TGTGCCAGCAATCTAGCGGGGGGGCGAGACACAGATACGCAGTATTTT. It is translated as CASNLAGGRDTDTQYF.

The J gene is TRBJ2-6, the V gene TRBV10-3; 8 bases map to TRBD2. This CDR3 comprises 16 residues. V trimming: 8 bases; J trimming: 0 bases; junction bases outside the gene matches: 6. Germline CDR1 reads ENHRY; CDR2 reads SYGVKD. Here the CDR3 reads CAIGGLGSSGANVLTF. The CDR3 DNA follows: TGTGCCATCGGGGGACTAGGGAGCTCTGGGGCCAACGTCCTGACTTTC.

The rearrangement links TRBV6-1 to TRBJ2-3, with TRBD2 matching 9 bases. Germline lookup yields CDR1 MNHNS and CDR2 SASEGT. The length of the CDR3 is 14 residues. V lost 7 bases to trimming and J lost 4 bases; unmatched junction nucleotides: 6. The CDR3 region is CASTQGGGADTQYF. CDR3 coding DNA: TGTGCCAGCACCCAAGGCGGGGGGGCAGATACGCAGTATTTT.

The V and J genes are TRBV7-2 and TRBJ1-2; TRBD1 matches 9 bases. The CDR3 loop spans 16 amino acids. CDR1 SGHTA and CDR2 FQGNSA come from the germline V gene. V shed 3 bases, J shed 4 bases, and the junction held 9 bases outside the gene matches. CDR3 region: CASSLVSGTGTYGYTF. In DNA, the CDR3 is TGTGCCAGCAGCTTGGTTTCCGGGACAGGGACCTATGGCTACACCTTC.

Points on this clone: The same CDR3 arises from other DNA sequences in this sample as well. The rearrangement joins TRBV19 to TRBJ2-2; D is possibly TRBD1 (5 bases). The CDR3 sequence is 17 residues long. Trimming cost V 5 bases and J 3 bases, with 19 bases left between them. The germline gives CDR1 LNHDA, CDR2 SQIVND (reference sequence). CDR3 sequence: CASSFGPGTGYTGELFF. CDR3 coding DNA: TGTGCCAGTAGTTTTGGGCCAGGAACAGGTTACACCGGGGAGCTGTTTTTT.

V is TRBV5-1 and J is TRBJ2-7; 8 bases line up with TRBD1. CDR1 is SGHRS and CDR2 is YFSETQ in the germline V gene. The J segment lost 1 base and the V segment lost 2 bases, leaving 5 bases of the junction unmatched. The CDR3 extends over 15 amino acids. The CDR3 nucleotides are TGCGCCAGCAGCTTACCCGGGACAGGTTCCTACGAGCAGTACTTC. Translated: CASSLPGTGSYEQYF.

V is TRBV15 and J is TRBJ2-5; 7 bases match TRBD1. The V segment lost 4 bases and the J segment 5 bases; nucleotides outside the gene matches: 10. The CDR3 runs 15 residues. CDR1 is LNHNV and CDR2 is YYDKDF in the germline V gene (reference sequence). CDR3 DNA sequence: TGTGCCACCAGCACGACTAACAGGGGTGGGGAGACCCAGTACTTC. The encoded protein is CATSTTNRGGETQYF.

V is TRBV5-5 and J is TRBJ1-2; TRBD1 is a possible D gene (5 bases). V was shortened by 0 bases and J by 2 bases, with 11 bases between the two germline ends. The CDR3 has 15 amino acids. Germline values: CDR1 SGHKS, CDR2 YYEKEE (reference sequence). The DNA of the CDR3 is TGTGCCAGCAGCTTGGGTCCAGGGCCCAACTATGGCTACACCTTC. It encodes CASSLGPGPNYGYTF.